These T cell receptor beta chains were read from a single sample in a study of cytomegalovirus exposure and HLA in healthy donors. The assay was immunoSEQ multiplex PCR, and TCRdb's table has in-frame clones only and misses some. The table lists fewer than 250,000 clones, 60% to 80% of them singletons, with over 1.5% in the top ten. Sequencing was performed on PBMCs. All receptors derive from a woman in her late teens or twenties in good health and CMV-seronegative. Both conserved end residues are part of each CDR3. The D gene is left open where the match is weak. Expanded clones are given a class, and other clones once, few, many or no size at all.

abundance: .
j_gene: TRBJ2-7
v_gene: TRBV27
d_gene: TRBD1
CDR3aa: CASGRDRAGEQYF
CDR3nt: TGTGCCAGCGGCCGGGACAGGGCGGGCGAGCAGTACTTC

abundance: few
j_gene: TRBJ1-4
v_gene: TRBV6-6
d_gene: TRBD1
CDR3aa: CASGTGHEKLFF
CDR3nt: TGTGCCAGCGGGACAGGGCACGAAAAACTGTTTTTT

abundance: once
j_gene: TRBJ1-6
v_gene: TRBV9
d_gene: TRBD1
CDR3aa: CASSVEQGGDSPLHF
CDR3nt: TGTGCCAGCAGCGTCGAACAGGGGGGGGATTCACCCCTCCACTTT

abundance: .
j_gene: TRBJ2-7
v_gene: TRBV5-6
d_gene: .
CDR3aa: CASSFTGYYEQYF
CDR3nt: TGTGCCAGCAGCTTCACAGGGTACTACGAGCAGTACTTC

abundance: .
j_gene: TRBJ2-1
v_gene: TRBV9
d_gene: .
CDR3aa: CASSAQGVEQFF
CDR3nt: TGTGCCAGCAGCGCACAGGGAGTTGAGCAGTTCTTC

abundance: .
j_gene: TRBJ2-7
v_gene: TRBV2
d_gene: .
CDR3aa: CASSVVLYEQYF
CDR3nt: TGTGCCAGCAGTGTTGTGTTATACGAGCAGTACTTC

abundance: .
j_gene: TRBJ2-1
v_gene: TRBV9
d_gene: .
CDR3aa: CASNPTGSYNEQFF
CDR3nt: TGTGCCAGTAACCCTACGGGGTCCTACAATGAGCAGTTCTTC

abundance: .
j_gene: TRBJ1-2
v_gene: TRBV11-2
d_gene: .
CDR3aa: CASSLAQHQSYGYTF
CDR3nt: TGTGCCAGCAGCTTAGCCCAACACCAATCCTATGGCTACACCTTC

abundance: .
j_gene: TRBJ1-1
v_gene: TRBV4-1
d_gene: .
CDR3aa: CASSQSRGTEAFF
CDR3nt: TGCGCCAGCAGCCAATCAAGGGGAACTGAAGCTTTCTTT

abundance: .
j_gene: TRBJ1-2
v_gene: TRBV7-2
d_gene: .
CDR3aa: CASSSQQDIGYTF
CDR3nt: TGTGCCAGCAGCTCCCAGCAGGATATCGGCTACACCTTC

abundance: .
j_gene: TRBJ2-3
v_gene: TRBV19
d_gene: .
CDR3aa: CASSFLEHASTDTQYF
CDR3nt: TGTGCCAGTAGTTTCCTAGAACACGCTAGCACAGATACGCAGTATTTT

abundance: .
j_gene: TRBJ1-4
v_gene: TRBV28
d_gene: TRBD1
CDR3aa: CASTPNSGQGSEKLFF
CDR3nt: TGTGCCAGCACTCCCAATTCGGGACAGGGAAGTGAAAAACTGTTTTTT

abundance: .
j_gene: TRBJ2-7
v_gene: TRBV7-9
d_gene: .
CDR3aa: CASSFSGTAYEQYF
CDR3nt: TGTGCCAGCAGCTTTAGCGGGACAGCCTACGAGCAGTACTTC

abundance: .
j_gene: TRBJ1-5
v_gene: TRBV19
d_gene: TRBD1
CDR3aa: CASSIIGQGDQPQHF
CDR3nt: TGTGCCAGTAGTATAATAGGACAGGGAGATCAGCCCCAGCATTTT

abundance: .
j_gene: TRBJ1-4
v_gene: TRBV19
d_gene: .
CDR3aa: CASSPSPFPSEKLFF
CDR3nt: TGTGCCAGTAGTCCGAGCCCTTTTCCCTCCGAAAAACTGTTTTTT

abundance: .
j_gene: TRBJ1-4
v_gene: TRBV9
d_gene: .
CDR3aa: CASSGWAHGEKLFF
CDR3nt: TGTGCCAGCAGCGGGTGGGCCCATGGGGAAAAACTGTTTTTT

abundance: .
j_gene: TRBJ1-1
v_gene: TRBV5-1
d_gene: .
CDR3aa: CASSIILNRGTNTEAFF
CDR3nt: TGCGCCAGCAGTATAATCCTCAATAGGGGGACGAACACTGAAGCTTTCTTT

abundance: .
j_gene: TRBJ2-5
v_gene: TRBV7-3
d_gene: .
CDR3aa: CASSLMGGNQETQYF
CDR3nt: TGTGCCAGCAGCTTAATGGGGGGTAACCAAGAGACCCAGTACTTC